This T cell receptor (beta chain) was captured in a study of T cells in Graves' hyperthyroidism and ophthalmopathy. Study-level background: At the time of initial diagnosis and before any treatment, peripheral blood was collected.

The ends lost 3 bases at V and 4 bases at J; junction bases unmatched: 15. Per germline, CDR1 MNHEY and CDR2 SMNVEV (reference sequence). The CDR3 runs to 20 residues. This clonotype was seen many times. The antigen remains undetermined. Study-level results: Most thyroid clonotypes expanded above 0.001 were also detected in blood.

RNA transcripts provided the source from which TCR beta CDR3 regions were amplified. The TCR CDR3 first-round RT-PCR relied on the HTBI primer set. TCRdb recomputed calls from the multiplex PCR reads with MiXCR, one row per CDR3 protein. Among about 410,000 distinct CDR3 sequences, about 15% were seen once, and the ten largest hold less than 15%. The receptor was derived from a man aged 18 to 30 with Graves' ophthalmopathy. V is TRBV27 and J is TRBJ2-5; 15 bases map to TRBD2. Sequenced material: blood. CDR3 DNA: TGTGCCAGCAGTTTTTGGGGGACAGGACTAGCGGGAGGGCCACCAGAGACCCAGTACTTC. Translating it yields CASSFWGTGLAGGPPETQYF.